This record looks at one TCR beta chain sequence and its context. Its specific antigen is unknown. The record has no base qualities; no much larger clone is one base away. The sample belongs to a study of cytomegalovirus exposure and HLA in healthy donors (dated by TCRdb to between 2016 and 2019). For context, the study as a whole: According to an earlier analysis of a few hundred of the donors, some 170 million T cells yielded 120 million or so unique TCR beta sequences and approximately 300 Gb of sequence data. Across approximately 420 genotyped donors of the cohort, an average of approximately 200,000 unique TCR beta nucleotide sequences per donor were sequenced, and roughly a sixth of those sequences were non-productive. The study profiled the T cell repertoires of fewer than 850 subjects by immunosequencing and related them to cytomegalovirus serostatus. In a later analysis, previously published TCR beta repertoires from 500 to 750 donors were re-analyzed and high-resolution HLA genotyping was added so that TCR occurrence patterns could be studied. Donor age, sex, ethnicity and CMV serostatus were compiled together with the repertoire data. The study aimed to test whether signatures of past pathogen exposure could be identified by cataloging public T cell receptors. Of the roughly 410 genotyped donors, approximately 80% were placed in the genetic ancestry cluster associated with self-reported Caucasian donors. The number of donors typed differed by locus, with about 620-630 for A, B, C, DRB1 and DQB1, around 520 for DQA1, approximately 580 for DPA1, and 472 for DPB1. An early release covering approximately 600 HLA-typed donors comprised 250 to 350 gigabases of sequencing data and roughly 85 million unique TCR sequences. Rather than using new phenotypic data, the later analysis identified candidate immune exposures from TCR beta sequences and from how often those sequences occurred across donors. The study combined high-throughput TCR immunosequencing, statistical association of individual TCRs with disease status, and machine learning to predict cytomegalovirus infection status. In a later genetic analysis, genome-wide SNP genotypes for about three fifths of the roughly 670 donors were used, and that subset was treated as a discovery cohort. A handful of DR-DQ haplotypes were handled as single units for association and clustering because linkage in the cohort was strong. An earlier analysis of 587 of the donors applied high-throughput TCR beta sequencing to assess whether each TCR beta V gene segment acted as functional or pseudogenic. Along with the roughly 610-subject first cohort, a separate validation cohort of approximately 110 different subjects was used. Both class I and class II loci were covered by HLA typing, at four-digit resolution. Every repertoire in the discovery cohort had been generated on one and the same sequencing platform.

To prepare the library, the immunoSEQ multiplex PCR assay was applied. A mixture of 60 forward primers for TCR Vbeta segments and 13 reverse primers for TCR Jbeta segments was used in the multiplex PCR. The CDR3 region of rearranged TCR beta genes was amplified from genomic DNA with a multiplex PCR assay. The Illumina HiSeq System was used to sequence the amplified TCR beta libraries as 87-base-pair reads. As for the authors' bioinformatics: Across the 600 to 700 repertoires, a later analysis counted some 80 million unique TCR beta chains, about 10 million of which were shared by at least two donors. Raw reads were error-corrected and collapsed into unique sequences by a nearest-neighbor algorithm in which closely related sequences were merged to remove PCR and sequencing errors. To assign V, D and J gene segments, CDR3 sequences were aligned to IMGT reference sequences. For a sequence to be retained, a match of at least six nucleotides to both a V gene segment and a J gene segment was required. Rearrangements were called productive when the CDR3 lacked stop codons and stayed in frame with V and J; all others were non-productive. Following IMGT convention, CDR3 was defined as the stretch from the second conserved V-encoded cysteine up to the conserved J-encoded phenylalanine. In an earlier analysis of approximately 500 of the donors, sequences lacking an unambiguous match to a single V gene segment were excluded. An earlier analysis of 587 of the donors classified V segments as functional when productive rearrangements were above 56.7% and as segregating when the standard deviation between donors was above 5%. To diagnose cytomegalovirus status from the catalog of TCR beta chain sequences, a statistical classification framework was built. In a later analysis, TCR nucleotide sequences were compared against IMGT/GENE-DB human TR gene sequences so that V and J genes could be assigned. In a later analysis, CDR3 sequences and most-parsimonious VDJ recombination scenarios were assigned using the TCRdist pipeline. In a later analysis, each TCR beta chain was defined by its CDR3 amino acid sequence together with its V-gene family, and reads lacking a unique V-gene family were excluded. As a way to deal with suspected cross-contamination and a sequencing artifact, a later analysis dropped 450 to 600 nucleotide sequences that were highly shared and had low generation probability. A later analysis calculated a clonal expansion index for each public chain from normalized within-repertoire ranks of inferred template counts. In a later analysis, generation probabilities were computed using a VDJ recombination model fitted to out-of-frame rearrangements, and the results were checked against IGoR. A later analysis scored TCR-TCR, TCR-HLA and TCR-CMV co-occurrence with hypergeometric tests, applying a repertoire-size bias correction to TCR pairs. A later analysis estimated false discovery rates by permuting HLA or CMV assignments 20 times. In a later analysis, co-occurring TCRs were grouped with DBSCAN, and TCRdist sequence similarity was added when clustering was performed within HLA-allele-positive subsets. Repertoires with fewer than 30,000 or more than 120,000 public chains were left out of co-occurrence clustering, as were five repertoires with anomalous nucleotide sharing. TCRdb mirrors the immuneACCESS table, restricted to in-frame sequences. Some clones are absent from its copies; in checked studies, under half trace to an unresolved V gene, and the reason for the others is unknown. That table furnishes V, J and clone size, whereas the DNA furnished D and trimming. Across this sample there are about 120,000 clones, with around 60% seen only once. Of the sample, 10% falls within the top ten clones.

Summary of the overall study and its limitations: The cohort was sequenced for TCR beta chains only, and without alpha or paired-chain data the features that could be detected were limited. Assigning TCR associations to individual alleles was difficult when HLA alleles, especially DR and DQ, strongly co-occurred. Sequencing depth was assumed to be roughly uniform across donors in the presence/absence analyses, though that assumption may not hold. Three of the identified cytomegalovirus-associated TCR beta chains were confirmed in vitro to be specific for cytomegalovirus antigens. V-gene and J-gene trimming of TCR beta chains was associated with a missense DCLRE1C variant in a later genetic analysis, and the association was replicated in an independent cohort. An earlier analysis of approximately 570 of the donors showed that most TCR beta V segments appeared in productive rearrangements either about 90% or about 30% of the time, which broadly matched IMGT annotations. A later analysis found that TCR association rates varied across HLA loci, with DRB1 alleles showing the most associated TCRs and HLA-C alleles the fewest. The earlier analysis of fewer than 750 of the donors excluded over 15 rarely observed V segments, including chromosome 9 orphons, because counts were too low. The 87-base-pair reads could not distinguish some IMGT-functional V segments, including TRBV6-2 and TRBV6-3, so those segments were excluded. According to a later analysis, parvovirus B19, influenza, CMV and Epstein-Barr virus appeared linked to several top co-occurrence clusters. Correlated functional status among segregating V segments might be attributable to linkage disequilibrium, but an unknown experimental factor could not be ruled out. A later analysis found that most CMV-associated TCR beta chains appeared HLA-restricted, with HLA associations seemingly driven largely by CMV exposure. For the cohort, immune exposure information was limited to CMV serostatus. According to a later genetic analysis, donors in an Asian-associated ancestry cluster had fewer N-insertions in productive TCRs than the roughly 700-donor mean. In the study, 150 to 200 TCR beta chains were listed as associated with cytomegalovirus. In a later analysis, HLA-associated TCR beta chains were found to be more clonally expanded and to have lower generation probabilities than equally common non-associated chains. Specific HLA alleles were associated with 15,000 to 20,000 TCR beta sequences at a false discovery rate of 0.05 in a later analysis. A cluster of highly shared sequence variants was judged likely to represent a technical artifact of the sequencing pipeline. Most TCR sequences were seen in very few donors, while some public TCRs were found in many individuals. Because some donors lacked HLA typing at each locus, the association tests relied only on the typed subset. It was suggested by the authors that the approach could potentially be generalized to other disease states and immunological phenotypes. A further reported finding was that TCR beta sequences accurately predicted the HLA-A and HLA-B alleles for most subjects in the first cohort. In both the original and validation cohorts, the classifier was reported to diagnose cytomegalovirus status with high specificity and sensitivity.

At the junction V is shortened by 4 bases and J by 1 base, with 8 bases in between. The CDR3, from cysteine to phenylalanine, totals 13 residues. Only CDR3 DNA remains: 39 bases, in frame from the first base. The germline V gene supplies CDR1 SGHAT and CDR2 FQNNGV. The cohort consisted of hundreds of healthy bone marrow donors. At the time of sampling, all cohort members were nominally healthy, though unrecorded immune exposures were likely present. The donor was CMV seropositive and belonged to the group of 250 to 350 seropositive cohort members. Every donor gave a peripheral blood sample, and the peripheral blood mononuclear cells from that sample were used for TCR beta sequencing. Genomic DNA extraction from the blood cell samples was performed with the Qiagen DNeasy Blood Extraction Kit.

The chain was built from TRBV11-2 and TRBJ2-7; there is no confident call for the D gene. The sequence derives from a man aged 35 to 55 in good health and CMV-seropositive. Input material: PBMCs. CDR3 protein: CASSSTESYEQYF. The DNA sequence follows: TGTGCCAGCAGCTCCACAGAATCCTACGAGCAGTACTTC.